This T cell receptor beta chain was retrieved from a study of molecular identifiers for immune sequencing clone quantification. A single record per CDR3 protein comes from TCRdb applying MiXCR to the PCR reads. The data contain nearly 650,000 distinct CDR3 sequences, 25% of them singletons. The ends lost 5 bases at V and 8 bases at J; junction bases unmatched: 7. The CDR3 extends over 13 amino acids. Sequencing was performed on naive CD8+ T cells from blood, with Jurkat cell RNA spiked in. The subset: FACS-sorted CD8+CD4-CCR7+CD45RA+ naive T cells. The rearrangement joins TRBV12-3 or TRBV12-4 to TRBJ1-2; TRBD1 matches 8 bases. The clonotype originates from a human donor in good health. Some libraries in this study had Jurkat cell RNA spiked in. The CDR3 spells CASSRTGGIGYTF. CDR3 nucleotide sequence: TGTGCCAGCAGTCGAACAGGGGGGATCGGCTACACCTTC.